The source of this T cell receptor beta chain is a study of cytomegalovirus exposure and HLA in healthy donors. Overall study findings and caveats: Some highly shared sequence variants likely arose as a pipeline artifact. Among donors in an Asian-associated ancestry cluster, a later analysis reportedly found fewer N-insertions than the roughly 610-donor mean. Data from an earlier analysis indicated that most TCR beta V segments were productive either about 90% or about 30% of the time.

Use of 60 Vbeta and 13 Jbeta primers characterized the PCR. TCRdb's table, derived via immunoSEQ multiplex PCR, lists solely in-frame clones and lacks some. The sample holds over 85,000 clones, approximately 84% seen once. This clone was recorded once. Its antigen is currently unknown. Germline V lookup: CDR1 WSHSY, CDR2 SAAADI. CDR3 length equals 13 residues. V lost 10 bases, J lost 0 bases, and 11 bases lay in between. The chain carries TRBV10-2 and TRBJ2-3; D possibly corresponds to TRBD2 (6 bases). The sequenced sample consisted of PBMCs. This clonotype originated in a man aged 35 to 55 in good health and CMV-seronegative. The CDR3 loop reads CAIGTSSTDTQYF. CDR3 sequence (DNA): TGCGCCATCGGGACTTCTAGCACAGATACGCAGTATTTT.